This T cell receptor (beta chain) was captured in a study of cytomegalovirus exposure and HLA in healthy donors. The study, taken as a whole, reports: TCR beta V segments were, for the most part, productive about 87% or about 30% of the time in an earlier analysis. Later analysis identified several of the most significant clusters that appeared linked to common viral pathogens. Upon later analysis, TCR association rates were observed to vary by HLA locus, being highest for DRB1 and lowest for HLA-C. While the bulk of TCR sequences proved rare, some public TCRs turned up in many donors.

PCR employed 60 Vbeta and 13 Jbeta primers. The repertoire was sequenced with immunoSEQ multiplex PCR; TCRdb's copy has only in-frame clones and lacks some. The specimen's table records more than 40,000 clones. The CDR3 contains 17 residues. CDR1 and CDR2 (germline): LGHNA, YSLEER. With regard to this clone: The antigen remains unidentified. The germline gene is not matched at one end of the junction; a read error may be the cause.

Specimen: PBMCs. V gene TRBV4-3 combines with J gene TRBJ2-1; D perhaps matches TRBD2 (5 bases). This receptor was obtained from a woman aged 35 to 49 in good health and CMV-seronegative. CDR3 in DNA: TGCGCCAGCAGCCAGGAGCCCCCGCCTAGCTCCGACAATGAGCAGTTCTTC. Its protein is CASSQEPPPSSDNEQFF.